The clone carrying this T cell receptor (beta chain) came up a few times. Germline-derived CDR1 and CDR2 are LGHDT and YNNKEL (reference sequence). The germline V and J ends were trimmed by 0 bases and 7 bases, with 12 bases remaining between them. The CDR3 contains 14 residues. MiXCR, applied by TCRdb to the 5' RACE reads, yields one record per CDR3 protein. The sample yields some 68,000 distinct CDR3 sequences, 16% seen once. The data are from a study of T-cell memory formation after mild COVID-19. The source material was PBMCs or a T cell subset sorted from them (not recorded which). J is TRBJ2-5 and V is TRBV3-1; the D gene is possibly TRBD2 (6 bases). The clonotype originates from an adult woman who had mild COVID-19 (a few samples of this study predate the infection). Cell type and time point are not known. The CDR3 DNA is TGTGCCAGCAGCCAAGATGGGGGGAGAAGGACCCAGTACTTC. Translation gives CASSQDGGRRTQYF.